Following are 8 T cell receptor beta chains from one sample sequenced in a study of CD8 T cells in Susac syndrome. Random hexamers were used to reverse transcribe the RNA input (roughly 0.5 to 1 ug). TCRdb recomputed calls from the immunoSEQ multiplex PCR reads with MiXCR, one row per CDR3 protein. The table lists 100,000 to 150,000 distinct CDR3 sequences, around 94% of them singletons. The sample was CD8+ T cells from PBMCs. The source is a human donor with Susac syndrome.

This sequence joins TRBV27 and TRBJ2-1; a possible D gene is TRBD1 (6 bases). V was trimmed by 3 bases and J by 12 bases, leaving 15 bases between them. The CDR3 is 13 residues long. The germline V gene encodes CDR1 MNHEY and CDR2 SMNVEV (reference sequence). DNA for the CDR3: TGTGCCAGCAGTTTGGCTAGGGGGTTCGGGCAGTTCTTC. Translation: CASSLARGFGQFF.

The chain links TRBV21-1 to TRBJ1-1; no DNA check was done on the table's D call, TRBD1. TRBV21-1 is described as a pseudogene. This CDR3 comprises 15 residues. The CDR3, as DNA: TGTGCCCTTTCTAAAGGGGGCAGACAGAACACTGAAGCTTTCTTT. This gives the protein CALSKGGRQNTEAFF.

The chain is built from TRBV6-5 and TRBJ1-5; 7 nucleotides align to TRBD1. This CDR3 region has 14 residues. J lost 6 bases, V lost 5 bases, and 7 bases had no gene match. The germline gives CDR1 MNHEY, CDR2 SVGAGI. The CDR3 sequence: CASSGTGEGQPQHF. CDR3 nucleotide sequence: TGTGCCAGCAGTGGTACAGGGGAAGGTCAGCCCCAGCATTTT.

This sequence joins TRBV11-2 and TRBJ1-1; D is unclear. Looked up from germline, CDR1 is SGHAT and CDR2 is FQNNGV. The CDR3 totals 14 residues. V shed 4 bases and J shed 1 base, with 10 bases lying between them. The CDR3 here is CASSSGGRNTEAFF. In nucleotides, the CDR3 is TGTGCCAGCAGCTCCGGAGGCCGGAACACTGAAGCTTTCTTT. The full variable domain, rest sourced from reference TRBV11-2 and TRBJ1-1, is EAGVAQSPRYKIIEKRQSVAFWCNPISGHATLYWYQQILGQGPKLLIQFQNNGVVDDSQLPKDRFSAERLKGVDSTLKIQPAKLEDSAVYLCASSSGGRNTEAFFGQGTRLTVV.

The rearrangement uses TRBV5-6 and TRBJ2-7; D not resolved. This CDR3 region has 12 residues. Deletions cut 0 bases from V and 5 bases from J, with 6 bases between. Germline CDR1 reads SGHDT; CDR2 reads YYEEEE. CDR3 sequence: CASSLGINEQYF. DNA of the CDR3: TGTGCCAGCAGCTTGGGTATCAACGAGCAGTACTTC.

This chain joins TRBV9 and TRBJ2-7; D gene ambiguous. Trimming left V 4 bases short and J 2 bases short, with 16 bases between. This CDR3 has 15 amino acids. Germline values: CDR1 SGDLS, CDR2 YYNGEE. This chain's CDR3 is CASSPNEYPTYEQYF. The DNA for the CDR3 is TGTGCCAGCAGCCCTAATGAATATCCAACCTACGAGCAGTACTTC. Looking up the rest from reference TRBV9 and TRBJ2-7 gives the full variable domain: DSGVTQTPKHLITATGQRVTLRCSPRSGDLSVYWYQQSLDQGLQFLIQYYNGEERAKGNILERFSAQQFPDLHSELNLSSLELGDSALYFCASSPNEYPTYEQYFGPGTRLTVT.

The chain combines TRBV3-1 with TRBJ2-1; no definite D call. CDR3 length: 16 residues. The V gene lost 0 bases and the J gene lost 8 bases, with 17 bases spanning the gap. CDR1 and CDR2 (germline): LGHDT, YNNKEL (reference sequence). The CDR3 sequence: CASSQDQASPTDEQFF. CDR3 in DNA: TGTGCCAGCAGCCAAGATCAAGCGAGTCCGACCGATGAGCAGTTCTTC.

The chain carries TRBV28 and TRBJ2-1; 13 nucleotides line up with TRBD2. The CDR3 consists of 15 residues. Trimming took 5 bases from V and 7 from J; bases not matched to a gene: 5. The germline gives CDR1 MDHEN, CDR2 SYDVKM. CDR3 coding DNA: TGTGCCAGCAGTCCCGGACTAGCGGGGGATAATGAGCAGTTCTTC. Encoded protein: CASSPGLAGDNEQFF.